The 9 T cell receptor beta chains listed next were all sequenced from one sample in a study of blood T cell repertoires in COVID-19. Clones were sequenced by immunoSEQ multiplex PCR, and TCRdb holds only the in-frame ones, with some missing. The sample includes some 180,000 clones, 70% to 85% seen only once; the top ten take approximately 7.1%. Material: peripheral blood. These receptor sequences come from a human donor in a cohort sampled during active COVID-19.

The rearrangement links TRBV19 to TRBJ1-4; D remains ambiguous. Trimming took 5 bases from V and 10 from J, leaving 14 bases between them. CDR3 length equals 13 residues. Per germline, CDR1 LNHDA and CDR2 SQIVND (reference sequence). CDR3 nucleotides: TGTGCCAGTAGTGCTGGCGACATGGGAAAACTGTTTTTT. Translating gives CASSAGDMGKLFF.

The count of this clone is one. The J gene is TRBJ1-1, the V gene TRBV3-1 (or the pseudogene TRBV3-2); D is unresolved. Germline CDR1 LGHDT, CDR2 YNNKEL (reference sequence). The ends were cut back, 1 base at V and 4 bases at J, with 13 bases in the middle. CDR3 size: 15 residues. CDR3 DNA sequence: TGTGCCAGCAGCCAAGGGGTGGATCCGGGCACTGAAGCTTTCTTT. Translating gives CASSQGVDPGTEAFF.

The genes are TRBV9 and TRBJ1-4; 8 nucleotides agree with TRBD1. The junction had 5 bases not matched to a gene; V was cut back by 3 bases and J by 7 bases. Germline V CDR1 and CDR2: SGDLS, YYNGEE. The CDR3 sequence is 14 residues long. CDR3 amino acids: CASSETGGGEKLFF. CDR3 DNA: TGTGCCAGCAGCGAAACAGGGGGTGGTGAAAAACTGTTTTTT.

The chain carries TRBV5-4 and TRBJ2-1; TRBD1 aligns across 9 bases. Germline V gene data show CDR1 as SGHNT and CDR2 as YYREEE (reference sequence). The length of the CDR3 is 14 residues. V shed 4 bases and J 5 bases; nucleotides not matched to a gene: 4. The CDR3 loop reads CASSLQGADNEQFF. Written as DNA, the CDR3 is TGTGCCAGCAGCCTACAGGGGGCGGACAATGAGCAGTTCTTC.

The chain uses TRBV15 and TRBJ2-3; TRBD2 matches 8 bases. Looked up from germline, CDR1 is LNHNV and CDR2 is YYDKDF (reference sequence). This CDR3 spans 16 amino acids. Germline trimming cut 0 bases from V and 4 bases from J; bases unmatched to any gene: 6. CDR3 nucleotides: TGTGCCACCAGCAGAGATTACGGGGGGGCGTCAGATACGCAGTATTTT. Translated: CATSRDYGGASDTQYF.

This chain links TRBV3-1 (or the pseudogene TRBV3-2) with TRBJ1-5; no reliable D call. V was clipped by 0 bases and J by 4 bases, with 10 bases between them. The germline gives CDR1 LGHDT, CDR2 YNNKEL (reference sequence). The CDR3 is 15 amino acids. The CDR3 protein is CASSQDLLENQPQHF. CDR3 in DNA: TGTGCCAGCAGCCAAGACCTTTTAGAGAATCAGCCCCAGCATTTT.

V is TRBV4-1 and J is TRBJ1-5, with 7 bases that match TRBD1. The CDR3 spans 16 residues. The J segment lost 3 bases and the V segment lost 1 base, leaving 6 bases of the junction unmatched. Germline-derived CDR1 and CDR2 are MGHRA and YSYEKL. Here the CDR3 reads CASSQVRDRNNQPQHF. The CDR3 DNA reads TGCGCCAGCAGCCAAGTGCGGGACAGAAACAATCAGCCCCAGCATTTT.

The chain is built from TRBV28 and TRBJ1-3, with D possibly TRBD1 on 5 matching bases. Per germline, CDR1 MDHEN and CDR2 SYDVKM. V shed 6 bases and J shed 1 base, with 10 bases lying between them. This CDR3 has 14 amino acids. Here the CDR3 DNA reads TGTGCCAGCAGGGAAGGGGCTTCTGGAAACACCATATATTTT. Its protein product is CASREGASGNTIYF.

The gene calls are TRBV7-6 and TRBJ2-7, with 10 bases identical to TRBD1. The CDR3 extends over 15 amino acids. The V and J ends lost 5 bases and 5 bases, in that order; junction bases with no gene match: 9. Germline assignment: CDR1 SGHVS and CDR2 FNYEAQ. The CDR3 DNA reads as TGTGCCAGCAGCCCAGGGGACAGGGGAAAGCACGAGCAGTACTTC. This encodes CASSPGDRGKHEQYF.